This TCR beta chain originates from a study of blood T cell repertoires in COVID-19 (dated by TCRdb to 2018 to 2021). As for the study more broadly: Samples covering the acute and convalescent phases of COVID-19 were provided by collaborators in the United States, Italy and Spain. The prospective study material was composed of cDNA or gDNA derived from T cells, B-cell-depleted T cells, or PBMCs. Where available, HLA class I and class II types were taken from metadata supplied by the sample provider and were not determined by assay-based typing. Sample metadata almost always included a de-identified subject ID, COVID-19 status, age in years and sex. Subjects who had been exposed to COVID-19, were actively infected with it, or had recovered from it provided the deeply sampled blood TCRbeta repertoires that made up the dataset. The samples were drawn from the first 160 participants of the ongoing ImmuneRACE study and from 950 to 1,500 subjects provided by 6 global collaborators. The repertoires were made available in a free public database intended to serve as a resource for research on the immune response to SARS-CoV-2.

Notes on this clone: Its binding antigen is unknown. The record has no base qualities; no much larger clone is one base away.

Each collaborating institution followed its own protocols to collect whole blood in K2EDTA tubes. For TCRbeta analysis, collaborators shipped samples as frozen whole blood, isolated PBMCs, or DNA extracted from either of those sample types. Overall results and qualifications from the work: The quantity of clinical and demographic metadata differed by source and by participant and was supplied without curation.

CDR1 LGHDT and CDR2 YNNKEL were looked up in the germline V gene (reference sequence). Ends trimmed: V by 1 base, J by 6 bases; bases unmatched to a gene: 3. Reading from cysteine to phenylalanine, the CDR3 counts 14 amino acids. Only CDR3 DNA remains: 42 bases, in frame from the first base. TCRbeta CDR3 regions were amplified from genomic DNA by means of the immunoSEQ Assay, a bias-controlled multiplex PCR. As for the authors' bioinformatics: The number of nucleated cells in each sample was estimated by amplification of reference gene primers within the assay. To quantify the absolute abundance of each unique TCRbeta CDR3 rearrangement, sequence reads were collapsed and filtered. For each sample, productive Simpson clonality was calculated as the square root of Simpson's diversity index over productive rearrangements. Here the immuneACCESS table is served through TCRdb, limited to in-frame sequences with V and J called. Missing clones are a known gap in these copies; in checked studies unresolved V genes cover under half, and the rest lacks a known reason. The V and J calls and clone size were taken over from that table, and D and trimming were inferred from the DNA. In this sample the table shows approximately 88,000 clones, about nine tenths of which occur a single time. The ten largest clones represent about 15% of the sample.

The specimen was peripheral blood. The sequence came from a male donor with acute or convalescent COVID-19. The chain employs TRBV3-1 (or the pseudogene TRBV3-2) and TRBJ1-3; 7 middle bases align to TRBD1. Here the CDR3 is given as CASSQGGQVNTIYF. The nucleotide sequence reads TGTGCCAGCAGCCAAGGAGGACAGGTAAACACCATATATTTT.